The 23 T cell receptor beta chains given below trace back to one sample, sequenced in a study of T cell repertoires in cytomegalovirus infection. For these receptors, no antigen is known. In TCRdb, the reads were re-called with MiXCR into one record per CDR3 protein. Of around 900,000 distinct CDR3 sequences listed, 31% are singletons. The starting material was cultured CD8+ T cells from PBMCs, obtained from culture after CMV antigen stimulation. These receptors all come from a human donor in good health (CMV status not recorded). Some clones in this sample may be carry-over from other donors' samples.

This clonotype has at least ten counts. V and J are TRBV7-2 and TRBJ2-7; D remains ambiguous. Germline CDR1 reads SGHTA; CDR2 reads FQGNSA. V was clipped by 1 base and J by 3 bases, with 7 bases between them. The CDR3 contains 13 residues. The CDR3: CASSLGGNYEQYF. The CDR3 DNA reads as TGTGCCAGCAGCTTAGGAGGCAACTACGAGCAGTACTTC.

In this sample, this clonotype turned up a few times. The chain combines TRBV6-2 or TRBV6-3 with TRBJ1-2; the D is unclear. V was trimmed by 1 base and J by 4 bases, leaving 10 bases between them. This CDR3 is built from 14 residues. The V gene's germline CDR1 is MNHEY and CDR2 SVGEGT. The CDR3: CASSYLPGRYGYTF. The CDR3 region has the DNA TGTGCCAGCAGTTACTTACCAGGCCGCTATGGCTACACCTTC.

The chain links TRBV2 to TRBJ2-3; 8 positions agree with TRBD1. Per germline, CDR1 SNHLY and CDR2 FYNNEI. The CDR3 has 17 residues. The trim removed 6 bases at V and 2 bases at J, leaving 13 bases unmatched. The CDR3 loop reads CASRARQGPPITDTQYF. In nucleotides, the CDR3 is TGTGCCAGCAGGGCCAGACAGGGGCCACCAATCACAGATACGCAGTATTTT.

CDR3 residues: CASRTGWDTGELFF. The CDR3 bases are TGTGCCAGCAGAACAGGGTGGGACACCGGGGAGCTGTTTTTT. The chain uses TRBV7-9 and TRBJ2-2, with TRBD1 as a possible D gene (6 bases). Germline V CDR1 and CDR2: SEHNR, FQNEAQ (reference sequence). The CDR3 consists of 14 residues. Trimming stripped 6 bases from V and 3 bases from J, with 11 bases between.

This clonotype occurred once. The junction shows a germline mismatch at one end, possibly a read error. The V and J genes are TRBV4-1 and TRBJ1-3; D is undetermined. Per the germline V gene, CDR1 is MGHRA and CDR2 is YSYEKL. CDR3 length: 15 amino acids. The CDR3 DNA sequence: TGTGCCAGCAGCCAAGAAGACCTCTCTAGAAACACCATATATTTT. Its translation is CASSQEDLSRNTIYF.

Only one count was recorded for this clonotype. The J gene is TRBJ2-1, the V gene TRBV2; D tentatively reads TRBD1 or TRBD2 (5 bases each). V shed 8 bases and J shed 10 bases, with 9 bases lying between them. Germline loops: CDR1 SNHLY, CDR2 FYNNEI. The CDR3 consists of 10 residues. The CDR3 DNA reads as TGTGCCAGCGAGGGGTACGAGCAGTTCTTC. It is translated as CASEGYEQFF.

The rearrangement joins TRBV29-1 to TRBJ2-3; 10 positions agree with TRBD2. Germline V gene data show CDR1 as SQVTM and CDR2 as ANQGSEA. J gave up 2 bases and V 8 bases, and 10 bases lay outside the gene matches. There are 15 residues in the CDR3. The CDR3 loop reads CSLFWTSGNTDTQYF. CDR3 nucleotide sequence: TGCAGCCTCTTCTGGACTAGCGGCAACACAGATACGCAGTATTTT.

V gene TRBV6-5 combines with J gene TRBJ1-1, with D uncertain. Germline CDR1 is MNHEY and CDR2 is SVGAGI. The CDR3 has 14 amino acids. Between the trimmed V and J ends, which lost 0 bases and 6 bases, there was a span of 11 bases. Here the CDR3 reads CASSYSNSAAEAFF. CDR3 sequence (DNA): TGTGCCAGCAGTTACTCGAATTCTGCCGCTGAAGCTTTCTTT.

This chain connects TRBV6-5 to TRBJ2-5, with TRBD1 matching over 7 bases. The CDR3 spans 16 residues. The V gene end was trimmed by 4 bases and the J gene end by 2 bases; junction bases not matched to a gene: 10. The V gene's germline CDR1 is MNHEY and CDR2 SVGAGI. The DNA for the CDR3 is TGTGCCAGCAGTTCTGACAGGGCATCTCCACAAGAGACCCAGTACTTC. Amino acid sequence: CASSSDRASPQETQYF.

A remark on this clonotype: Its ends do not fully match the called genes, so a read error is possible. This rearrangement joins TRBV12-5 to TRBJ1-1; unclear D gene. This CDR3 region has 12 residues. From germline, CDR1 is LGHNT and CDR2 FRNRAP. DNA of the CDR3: TGCGCCAGCGGGTTGGTGAACACTGAAGCTTTCTTT. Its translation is CASGLVNTEAFF.

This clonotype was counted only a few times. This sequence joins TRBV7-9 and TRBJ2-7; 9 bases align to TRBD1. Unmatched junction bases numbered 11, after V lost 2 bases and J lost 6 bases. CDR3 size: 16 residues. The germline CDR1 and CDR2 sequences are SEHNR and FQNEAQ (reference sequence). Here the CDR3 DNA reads TGTGCCAGCAGCTTACTTATGGGACAGGGATTTACCGAGCAGTACGTC. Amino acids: CASSLLMGQGFTEQYV.

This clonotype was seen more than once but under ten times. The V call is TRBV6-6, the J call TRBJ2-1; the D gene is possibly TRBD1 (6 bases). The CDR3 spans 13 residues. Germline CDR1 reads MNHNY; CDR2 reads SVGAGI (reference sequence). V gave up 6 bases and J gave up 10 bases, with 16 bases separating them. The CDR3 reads CASSRLGGGEQFF. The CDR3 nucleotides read TGTGCCAGCAGCCGGCTTGGGGGCGGGGAGCAGTTCTTC.

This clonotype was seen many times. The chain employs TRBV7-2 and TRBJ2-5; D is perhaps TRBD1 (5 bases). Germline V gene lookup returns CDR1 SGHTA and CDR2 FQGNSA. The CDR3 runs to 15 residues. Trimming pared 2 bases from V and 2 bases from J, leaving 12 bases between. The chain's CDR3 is CASSLRGFPQETQYF. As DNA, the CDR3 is TGTGCCAGCAGCTTAAGGGGTTTCCCGCAAGAGACCCAGTACTTC.

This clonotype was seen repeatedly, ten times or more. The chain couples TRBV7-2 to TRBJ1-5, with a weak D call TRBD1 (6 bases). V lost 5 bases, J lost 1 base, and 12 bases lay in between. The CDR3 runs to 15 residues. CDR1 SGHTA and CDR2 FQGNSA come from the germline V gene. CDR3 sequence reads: CASSPGVGSNQPQHF. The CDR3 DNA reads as TGTGCCAGCAGCCCAGGGGTGGGGAGCAATCAGCCCCAGCATTTT.

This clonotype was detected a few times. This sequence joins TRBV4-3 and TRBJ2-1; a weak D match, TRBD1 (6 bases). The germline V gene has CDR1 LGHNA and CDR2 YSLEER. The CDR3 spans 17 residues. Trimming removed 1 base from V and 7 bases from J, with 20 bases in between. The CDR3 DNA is TGCGCCAGCAGCCAAGTTATGGACAGACCCCAAAGTAATGAGCAGTTCTTC. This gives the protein CASSQVMDRPQSNEQFF.

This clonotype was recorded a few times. The CDR3 reads CATSGRERSIYEQYF. For the CDR3, the DNA is TGTGCCACCAGCGGTCGCGAGCGGAGTATCTACGAGCAGTACTTC. The chain links TRBV15 to TRBJ2-7, with a possible D match to TRBD2 (5 bases). CDR3 length: 15 amino acids. V was trimmed by 5 bases and J by 3 bases, leaving 17 bases between them. From germline, CDR1 is LNHNV and CDR2 YYDKDF (reference sequence). Full variable domain (remainder filled in from reference TRBV15 and TRBJ2-7): DAMVIQNPRYQVTQFGKPVTLSCSQTLNHNVMYWYQQKSSQAPKLLFHYYDKDFNNEADTPDNFQSRRPNTSFCFLDIRSPGLGDTAMYLCATSGRERSIYEQYFGPGTRLTVT.

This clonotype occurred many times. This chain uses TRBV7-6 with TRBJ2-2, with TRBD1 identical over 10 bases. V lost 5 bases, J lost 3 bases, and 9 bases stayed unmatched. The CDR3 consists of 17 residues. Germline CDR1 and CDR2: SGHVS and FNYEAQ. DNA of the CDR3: TGTGCCAGCAGCCCCCGCGGGACAGGGGATCACACCGGGGAGCTGTTTTTT. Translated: CASSPRGTGDHTGELFF. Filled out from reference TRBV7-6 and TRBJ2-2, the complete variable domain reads GAGVSQSPRYKVTKRGQDVALRCDPISGHVSLYWYRQALGQGPEFLTYFNYEAQQDKSGLPNDRFSAERPEGSISTLTIQRTEQRDSAMYRCASSPRGTGDHTGELFFGEGSRLTVL.

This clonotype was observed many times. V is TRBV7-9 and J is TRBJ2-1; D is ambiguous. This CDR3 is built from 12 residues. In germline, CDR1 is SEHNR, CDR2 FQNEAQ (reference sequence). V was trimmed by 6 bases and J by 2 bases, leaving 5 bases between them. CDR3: CASRTAYNEQFF. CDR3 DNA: TGTGCCAGCAGAACAGCCTACAATGAGCAGTTCTTC.

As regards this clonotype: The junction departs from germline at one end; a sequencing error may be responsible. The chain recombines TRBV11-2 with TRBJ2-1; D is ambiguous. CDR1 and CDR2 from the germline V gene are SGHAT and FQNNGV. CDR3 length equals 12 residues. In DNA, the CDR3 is TGTGTCAGCAGCCAGACACCCACAGAGCAGTTCTTC. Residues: CVSSQTPTEQFF.

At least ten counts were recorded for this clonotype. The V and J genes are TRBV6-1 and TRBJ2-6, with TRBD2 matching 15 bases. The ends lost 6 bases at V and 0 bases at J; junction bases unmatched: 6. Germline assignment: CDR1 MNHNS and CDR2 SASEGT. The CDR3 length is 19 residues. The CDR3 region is CASSPGTSGGSSGANVLTF. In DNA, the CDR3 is TGTGCCAGCAGCCCTGGGACTAGCGGGGGGAGCTCTGGGGCCAACGTCCTGACTTTC.

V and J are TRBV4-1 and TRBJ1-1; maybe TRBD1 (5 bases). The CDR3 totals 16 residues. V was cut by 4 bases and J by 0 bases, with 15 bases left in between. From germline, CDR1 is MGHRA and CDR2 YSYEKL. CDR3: CASSPPQGQMNTEAFF. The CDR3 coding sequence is TGCGCCAGCAGCCCTCCGCAAGGACAAATGAACACTGAAGCTTTCTTT.

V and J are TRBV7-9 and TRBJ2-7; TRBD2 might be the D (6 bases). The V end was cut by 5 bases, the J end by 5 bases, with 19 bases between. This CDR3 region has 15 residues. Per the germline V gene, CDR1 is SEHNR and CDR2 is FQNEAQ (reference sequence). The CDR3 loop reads CASSPGGFPGNEQYF. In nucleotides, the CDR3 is TGTGCCAGCAGCCCCGGAGGGTTTCCGGGCAACGAGCAGTACTTC.

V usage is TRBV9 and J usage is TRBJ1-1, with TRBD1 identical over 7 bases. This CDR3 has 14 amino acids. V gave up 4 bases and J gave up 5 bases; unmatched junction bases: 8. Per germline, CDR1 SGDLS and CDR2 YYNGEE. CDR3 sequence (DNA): TGTGCCAGCAGCATCTATCAGGGGGGAACTGAAGCTTTCTTT. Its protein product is CASSIYQGGTEAFF. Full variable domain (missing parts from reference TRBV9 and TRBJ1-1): DSGVTQTPKHLITATGQRVTLRCSPRSGDLSVYWYQQSLDQGLQFLIQYYNGEERAKGNILERFSAQQFPDLHSELNLSSLELGDSALYFCASSIYQGGTEAFFGQGTRLTVV.